This entry concerns a single TCR beta chain. Its antigen is as yet unknown. At the DNA level, this CDR3 is encoded by other sequences in the same sample as well. This entry comes from a study of shared clonotypes between healthy human individuals. CD4+ cells yielded CD45RA+ naive and CD45RA-negative memory subsets. General study results and limits: Compared with memory subsets, naive subsets generally had larger estimated richness.

At deep level, the assay was performed. For sorted subsets, about 190 ng DNA per replicate equaled approximately 32,000 T cell genomes. Data came from immunoSEQ multiplex PCR; TCRdb stores just in-frame clones and leaves some out. The sample lists around 940,000 clones, less than 85% occurring once. The CDR3 has 14 amino acids. Germline V gene lookup returns CDR1 LNHDA and CDR2 SQIVND (reference sequence). The trim removed 6 bases at V and 6 bases at J, leaving 7 bases unmatched. This chain uses TRBV19 with TRBJ2-3; 9 positions agree with TRBD1. The sample taken for sequencing was memory CD4+ T cells sorted from blood. Subset of the sample: CD45RA-negative fraction. The source of this sequence is a man aged 18 to 29 in good health. This CDR3 reads CASRPGQGADTQYF. CDR3 nucleotide sequence: TGTGCCAGTAGGCCGGGACAGGGCGCGGATACGCAGTATTTT.